Detailed here is one TCR beta chain. The antigen remains undetermined. Germline CDR1 is SGDLS and CDR2 is YYNGEE. The CDR3 runs to 14 residues. V gave up 0 bases and J gave up 5 bases, with 12 bases separating them. Described time point: cycle 4 day 1 (C4D1), after 5 to 7 weeks of nivolumab. Each patient experienced a relapse that followed autologous stem cell transplantation, and brentuximab vedotin exposure varied. This entry is derived from a study of PD-1 blockade in classical Hodgkin lymphoma. Whole-study context: A 3 mg/kg intravenous dose of nivolumab was received by patients every 2 weeks. Findings of the study overall: Repertoires differed for reasons still undefined, possibly disease activity or prior therapy. Relative to healthy donors, newly diagnosed patients reportedly had lower baseline TCR diversity, which was reported as lower still in relapsed/refractory patients. CD8+ TCR diversity did not rise significantly by C4D1, unlike CD4+.

Sequencing used immunoSEQ multiplex PCR; TCRdb keeps in-frame clones, though not all of them. The table records more than 40,000 clones, around 80% of them present only once. This sequence joins TRBV9 and TRBJ2-7; a possible D gene is TRBD1 (5 bases). This clonotype was obtained from a human donor with classical Hodgkin lymphoma. Sequencing used peripheral blood mononuclear cells (PBMCs), obtained before the fourth cycle of nivolumab. The CDR3 nucleotides read TGTGCCAGCAGCGTAGGGCCGCAGGGAAACGAGCAGTACTTC. Residues: CASSVGPQGNEQYF. Full variable domain (remainder filled in from reference TRBV9 and TRBJ2-7): DSGVTQTPKHLITATGQRVTLRCSPRSGDLSVYWYQQSLDQGLQFLIQYYNGEERAKGNILERFSAQQFPDLHSELNLSSLELGDSALYFCASSVGPQGNEQYFGPGTRLTVT.